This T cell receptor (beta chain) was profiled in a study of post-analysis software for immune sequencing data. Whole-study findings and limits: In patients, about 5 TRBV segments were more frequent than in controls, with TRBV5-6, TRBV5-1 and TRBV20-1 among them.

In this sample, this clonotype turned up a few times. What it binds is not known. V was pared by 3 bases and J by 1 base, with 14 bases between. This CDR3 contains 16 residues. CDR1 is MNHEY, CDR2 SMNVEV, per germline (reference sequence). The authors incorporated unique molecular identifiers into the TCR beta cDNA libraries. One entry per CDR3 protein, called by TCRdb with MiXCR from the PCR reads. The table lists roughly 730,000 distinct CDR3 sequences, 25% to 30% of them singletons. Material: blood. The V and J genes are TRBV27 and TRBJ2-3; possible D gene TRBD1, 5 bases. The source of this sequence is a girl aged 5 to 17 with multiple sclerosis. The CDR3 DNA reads TGTGCCAGCAGTTTTCTGTCTGCCAGGGGCACAGATACGCAGTATTTT. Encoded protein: CASSFLSARGTDTQYF.